The subject of this entry is one TCR beta chain. Its target is not known. Execution of the assay was at deep level. Data came from immunoSEQ multiplex PCR; TCRdb stores just in-frame clones and leaves some out. The table lists more than 2 million clones, roughly 94% of them singletons. The data are from a study of shared clonotypes between healthy human individuals. Study-wide findings and caveats: Inspection by rarefaction showed sorted-subset sequencing to be incomplete despite large depth.

Donors had no recently reported acute infections or vaccinations and were HIV-negative. CDR1 and CDR2 (germline): SGHRS, YFSETQ. CDR3 length: 16 residues. The germline V and J ends were trimmed by 0 bases and 2 bases, with 13 bases remaining between them. Sequencing was done on a sample of naive CD4+ T cells sorted from blood. Noted subset: CD45RA+ positively selected. This sequence was found in a young man in good health. The chain combines TRBV5-1 with TRBJ2-3, with unresolved D. CDR3 DNA sequence: TGCGCCAGCAGCTTGGGCGGAGTTGTATCCACAGATACGCAGTATTTT. It translates to CASSLGGVVSTDTQYF.